The clone carrying this T cell receptor (beta chain) has a single count. Trimming removed 4 bases from V and 5 bases from J; junction bases left unmatched: 10. The germline V gene has CDR1 SGDLS and CDR2 YYNGEE. This CDR3 is built from 15 residues. This sample stems from a study of blood T cell repertoires in COVID-19. Study in general: The cDNA or gDNA used as material had been derived from T cells, B-cell-depleted T cells, or PBMCs.

Study processing details: Scientists estimated how many nucleated cells there were by amplifying reference gene primers. TCRdb's copy holds only in-frame clones and misses some; the assay was immunoSEQ multiplex PCR. V, J and clone size derive from that table, while D and trimming were established from the DNA sequence. This sample yields some 140,000 clones, of which roughly 80% are seen a single time; 17% belongs to the top ten. The clonotype comes from a woman over 75 with acute or convalescent COVID-19. Sequenced sample: peripheral blood. This chain links TRBV9 with TRBJ1-2; 8 bases are a match to TRBD1. CDR3 amino acids: CASSPSTGGRYGYTF. CDR3 coding DNA: TGTGCCAGCAGCCCCTCAACAGGGGGTAGGTATGGCTACACCTTC.